The rows below give T cell receptor beta chains drawn from one sample of a study of shared clonotypes between healthy human individuals. Some clones are missing from TCRdb's copy, which holds only in-frame ones; the method was immunoSEQ multiplex PCR. The table records approximately 2,000,000 clones, under 95% of them present only once. Sequenced sample: naive CD4+ T cells from PBMCs. These receptors were taken from a man between 18 and 29 years old in good health. Some clones in this sample may be carry-over from other donors' samples. Both conserved end residues are part of each CDR3. D genes are given only for firm matches. A clone size is listed for some rows: how often the clone was seen (once, few, many), or a class if it is expanded.

clone size,V gene,J gene,D gene,CDR3 length,CDR3 DNA,CDR3 protein
.,TRBV30,TRBJ2-5,.,17,TGTGCCTGGAGTGTACTTGGAATAGGGACCCCTCAGGAGACCCAGTACTTC,CAWSVLGIGTPQETQYF
.,TRBV6-5,TRBJ1-3,.,14,TGTGCCAGCAGTTCAGGGGTAGCGGGAAACACCATATATTTT,CASSSGVAGNTIYF
.,TRBV6-5,TRBJ2-2,.,15,TGTGCCAGCAGTTACTCCGGACCAGGGACCGGGGAGCTGTTTTTT,CASSYSGPGTGELFF
once,TRBV6-5,TRBJ2-5,.,15,TGTGCCAGCAGTTACTCGAGTCTGGGTCAAGAGACCCAGTACTTC,CASSYSSLGQETQYF
.,TRBV5-1,TRBJ1-4,.,15,TGCGCCAGCAGCTTGGTTACAGGGCTTAATGAAAAACTGTTTTTT,CASSLVTGLNEKLFF
.,TRBV11-2,TRBJ1-2,TRBD1,13,TGTGCCAGCAGCCGGGACAGGGCAACTGGCTACACCTTC,CASSRDRATGYTF
.,TRBV2,TRBJ2-7,.,15,TGTGCCAGCAGGGACCTGGGGGAGGGGGCCTACGAGCAGTACTTC,CASRDLGEGAYEQYF
.,TRBV6-6,TRBJ1-4,TRBD1,15,TGTGCCAGCAGTTACTCCGGGACAGGGGATGAAAAACTGTTTTTT,CASSYSGTGDEKLFF
.,TRBV7-3,TRBJ2-7,.,14,TGTGCCAGCAGCTTATTCGCAGGTACCTACGAGCAGTACTTC,CASSLFAGTYEQYF
once,TRBV9,TRBJ2-1,.,13,TGTGCCAGCAGCGTAGCGCCCTACAATGAGCAGTTCTTC,CASSVAPYNEQFF
.,TRBV28,TRBJ2-7,.,14,TGTGCCAGCAGTTTATGGCTACCCCGCAGCGAGCAGTACTTC,CASSLWLPRSEQYF
.,TRBV4-1,TRBJ2-1,.,15,TGCGCCAGCACCTTACAGGGAGAACAATTCAATGAGCAGTTCTTC,CASTLQGEQFNEQFF
once,TRBV11-2,TRBJ1-6,.,15,TGTGCCAGCAGCTCCCAGAACCCCTATAATTCACCCCTCCACTTT,CASSSQNPYNSPLHF
.,TRBV5-1,TRBJ2-7,TRBD2,12,TGCGCCAGCAGCCCCCAGGGAGGGGAGCAGTACTTC,CASSPQGGEQYF
.,TRBV5-1,TRBJ2-1,.,17,TGCGCCAGCAGCTCCAAACCAAGCGGAGGGGGACGGGATGAGCAGTTCTTC,CASSSKPSGGGRDEQFF
once,TRBV29-1,TRBJ2-3,.,12,TGCAGCGTTGAAGGGAGGGGCGTTACCCCGTATTTT,CSVEGRGVTPYF
.,TRBV27,TRBJ1-1,.,15,TGTGCCAGCAGTTTGGGCAGGGCCATGAACACTGAAGCTTTCTTT,CASSLGRAMNTEAFF
once,TRBV2,TRBJ2-2,.,15,TGTGCCAGCAGTCAAGAGGGAGTCAACACCGGGGAGCTGTTTTTT,CASSQEGVNTGELFF
.,TRBV6-1,TRBJ1-4,TRBD1,19,TGTGCCAGCAGTGTCAAGCGGGACAGGTACCAAGCAACTAATGAAAAACTGTTTTTT,CASSVKRDRYQATNEKLFF
.,TRBV7-2,TRBJ2-7,.,11,TGTGCCAGCAGCTTGCTTTACGAGCAGTACTTC,CASSLLYEQYF
.,TRBV28,TRBJ2-7,.,18,TGTGCCAGCAGATCCACCGGGGGGGGGACAGGCTACTCCTACGAGCAGTACTTC,CASRSTGGGTGYSYEQYF
.,TRBV4-2,TRBJ2-2,.,15,TGTGCCAGCAGCCAAGAACCCGGGACCACCGGGGAGCTGTTTTTT,CASSQEPGTTGELFF
.,TRBV11-2,TRBJ1-3,.,13,TGTGCCAGCAGCTTGGTGGGTGGAAACACCATATATTTT,CASSLVGGNTIYF
.,TRBV30,TRBJ1-2,.,15,TGTGCCTGGAGTTGGCCCTGGGAGGACCGGGATGGCTACACCTTC,CAWSWPWEDRDGYTF
few,TRBV7-7,TRBJ1-1,TRBD1,16,TGTGCCAGCAGCTACCCGCAGGACAGGGGTGACACTGAAGCTTTCTTT,CASSYPQDRGDTEAFF
.,TRBV27,TRBJ1-2,.,13,TGTGCCAGCAGTCATACAGCGAACTATGGCTACACCTTC,CASSHTANYGYTF
once,TRBV7-9,TRBJ1-2,.,15,TGTGCCAGCAGCTTAGGGGCAGAGAGAGATTATGGCTACACCTTC,CASSLGAERDYGYTF
.,TRBV28,TRBJ1-2,.,13,TGTGCCAGCAGCCCCGATTCTAACTATGGCTACACCTTC,CASSPDSNYGYTF
.,TRBV6-6,TRBJ1-5,TRBD1,16,TGTGCCAGCAGTCTTACTCGCCAGGGGGCAGGGCAGCCCCAGCATTTT,CASSLTRQGAGQPQHF
.,TRBV5-1,TRBJ2-1,.,17,TGCGCCAGCAGCCCACCCAGGGGGCTAGCGGATTACAATGAGCAGTTCTTC,CASSPPRGLADYNEQFF
.,TRBV7-9,TRBJ2-7,TRBD2,17,TGTGCCAGCAGCTTAGAGTTCAGGACTAGCGGGAGTTACGAGCAGTACTTC,CASSLEFRTSGSYEQYF
.,TRBV28,TRBJ2-7,TRBD2,12,TGTGCCAGCAGTCGGACGGGGGGCGAGCAGTACTTC,CASSRTGGEQYF
.,TRBV7-6,TRBJ1-3,.,18,TGTGCCAGCAGCTTTCAGCCTCTTTCAGGGCACTCTGGAAACACCATATATTTT,CASSFQPLSGHSGNTIYF